The 8 T cell receptor beta chains below all came from one sample that was sequenced in a study of T-cell memory formation after mild COVID-19. Each CDR3 protein is one row after TCRdb ran MiXCR on the 5' RACE reads. The data hold hundreds of thousands of distinct CDR3 sequences, with approximately 15% observed a single time. The sequencing sample was made of PBMCs or a T cell subset sorted from them (not recorded which). The receptors come from an adult woman who had mild COVID-19 (a few samples of this study predate the infection). Cell type and time point are not known.

The table lists this clonotype with many counts. The gene calls are TRBV3-1 and TRBJ2-7; the match to TRBD2 covers 9 bases. V dropped 3 bases and J dropped 3; count of bases not matched to a gene: 9. The CDR3 covers 16 residues. Germline CDR1 LGHDT, CDR2 YNNKEL (reference sequence). CDR3 in DNA: TGTGCCAGCAGCCACAGTAGTGGGCGGGGGGGCTACGAGCAGTACTTC. It translates to CASSHSSGRGGYEQYF.

The chain carries TRBV30 and TRBJ2-3, with 9 bases identical to TRBD2. The CDR3 is made up of 16 amino acids. V lost 7 bases, J lost 2 bases, and 13 bases stayed unmatched. Per germline, CDR1 GTSNPN and CDR2 SVGIG (reference sequence). CDR3 sequence reads: CAFYPGTSGYTDTQYF. For the CDR3, the DNA is TGTGCCTTCTACCCTGGAACTAGCGGGTACACAGATACGCAGTATTTT.

This clonotype was seen more than once but under ten times. Written as DNA, the CDR3 is TGTGCCAGCAGTCCCGACAGGGGTAGCTTCTATGAGCAGTTCTTC. Translating it yields CASSPDRGSFYEQFF. The V call is TRBV6-5, the J call TRBJ2-1; 8 bases map to TRBD1. This CDR3 contains 15 residues. Unmatched junction bases numbered 11, after V lost 5 bases and J lost 8 bases. CDR1 is MNHEY, CDR2 SVGAGI, per germline.

The chain couples TRBV7-2 to TRBJ2-7; the D gene is possibly TRBD2 (5 bases). The CDR3 totals 14 residues. V was shortened by 5 bases and J by 0 bases, with 11 bases between the two germline ends. CDR1 and CDR2 from the germline V gene are SGHTA and FQGNSA. CDR3 DNA: TGTGCCAGCAGCAGAAGCGGTTACTCCTACGAGCAGTACTTC. It codes for CASSRSGYSYEQYF.

This clonotype was counted only a few times. The chain combines TRBV6-5 with TRBJ1-1; D is uncertain. The CDR3 spans 15 residues. The V end lost 0 bases, the J end lost 4 bases, and 12 bases lay between the germline ends. Germline V gives CDR1 MNHEY, CDR2 SVGAGI. In nucleotides, the CDR3 is TGTGCCAGCAGTTACTCAGAGCCGGTGGGCACTGAAGCTTTCTTT. Translating gives CASSYSEPVGTEAFF.

This clonotype was seen only a few times. This may come from a read error, since a much larger clone is one base off. This sequence joins TRBV5-1 and TRBJ1-2; tentative D call: TRBD1 (5 bases). V lost 0 bases and J lost 3, with 6 bases in between. The CDR3 contains 13 residues. CDR1 is SGHRS and CDR2 is YFSETQ in the germline V gene. CDR3 sequence reads: CASSLVQDYGYTF. In DNA, the CDR3 is TGCGCCAGCAGCTTGGTACAGGACTATGGCTACACCTTC.

This clonotype was observed a few times. The chain combines TRBV12-3 or TRBV12-4 with TRBJ2-1, with D unresolved. The germline V and J ends were trimmed by 5 bases and 0 bases, with 11 bases remaining between them. This CDR3 has 15 amino acids. The CDR3 DNA follows: TGTGCCAGCAGTCCACAATCCTACTCCTACAATGAGCAGTTCTTC. Translating it yields CASSPQSYSYNEQFF.

V gene TRBV5-4 combines with J gene TRBJ2-3; 9 positions agree with TRBD2. The CDR3 is made up of 14 amino acids. Germline loops: CDR1 SGHNT, CDR2 YYREEE (reference sequence). J lost 6 bases, V lost 3 bases, and 5 bases had no gene match. The CDR3 DNA reads as TGTGCCAGCAGCTCGGGACTAGCATCTGATACGCAGTATTTT. This sequence encodes CASSSGLASDTQYF.